Sequencing of this TCR beta chain was carried out in a study of T cell responses to AZD1222 COVID-19 vaccine. TCRdb keeps only in-frame clones here, not all; method: immunoSEQ multiplex PCR. This table has 160,000 or so clones, approximately 90% appearing once. The V gene's germline CDR1 is SGHDT and CDR2 YYEEEE. The CDR3 loop spans 14 amino acids. Trimming stripped 7 bases from V and 2 bases from J, with 10 bases between. The chain is built from TRBV5-6 and TRBJ2-6; possible D gene TRBD1, 7 bases. The source material was peripheral blood, sampled 28 days after the second AZD1222 dose. This clonotype was sampled from an adult who received the AZD1222 COVID-19 vaccine. The DNA for the CDR3 is TGTGCCAGCCGCAGGGGGGCTGGGGCCAACGTCCTGACTTTC. Protein: CASRRGAGANVLTF.